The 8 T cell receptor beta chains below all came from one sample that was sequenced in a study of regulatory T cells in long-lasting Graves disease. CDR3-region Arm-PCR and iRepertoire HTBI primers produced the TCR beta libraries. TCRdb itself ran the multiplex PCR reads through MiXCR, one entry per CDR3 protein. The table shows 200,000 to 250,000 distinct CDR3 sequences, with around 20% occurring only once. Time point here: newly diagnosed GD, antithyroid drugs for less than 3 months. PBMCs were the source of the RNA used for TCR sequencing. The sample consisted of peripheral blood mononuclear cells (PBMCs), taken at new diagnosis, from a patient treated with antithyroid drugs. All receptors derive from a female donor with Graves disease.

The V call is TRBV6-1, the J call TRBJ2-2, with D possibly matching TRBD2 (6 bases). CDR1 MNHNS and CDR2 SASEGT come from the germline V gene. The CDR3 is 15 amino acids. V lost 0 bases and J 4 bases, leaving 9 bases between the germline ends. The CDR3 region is CASSEAWRGTGELFF. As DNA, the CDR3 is TGTGCCAGCAGTGAAGCCTGGCGGGGCACCGGGGAGCTGTTTTTT.

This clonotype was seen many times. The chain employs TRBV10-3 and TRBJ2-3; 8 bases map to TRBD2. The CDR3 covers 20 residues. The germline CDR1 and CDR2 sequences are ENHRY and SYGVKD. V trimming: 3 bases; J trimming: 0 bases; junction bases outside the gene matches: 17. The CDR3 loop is CAISDELAVPSGSSTDTQYF. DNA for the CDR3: TGTGCCATCAGTGACGAACTAGCGGTCCCCAGTGGATCTAGCACAGATACGCAGTATTTT.

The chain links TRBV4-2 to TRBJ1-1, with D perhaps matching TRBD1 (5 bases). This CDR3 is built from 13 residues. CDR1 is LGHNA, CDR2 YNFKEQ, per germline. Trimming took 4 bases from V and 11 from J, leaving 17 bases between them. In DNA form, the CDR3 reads TGTGCCAGCAGCCTAAGATGGGGGGACGGGGCTTTCTTT. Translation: CASSLRWGDGAFF.

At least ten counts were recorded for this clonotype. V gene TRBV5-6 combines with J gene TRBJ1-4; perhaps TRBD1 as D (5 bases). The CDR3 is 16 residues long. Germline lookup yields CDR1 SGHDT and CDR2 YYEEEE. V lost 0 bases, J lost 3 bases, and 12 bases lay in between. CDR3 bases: TGTGCCAGCAGCTTGGTCAGGGATGCCGCTAATGAAAAACTGTTTTTT. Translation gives CASSLVRDAANEKLFF.

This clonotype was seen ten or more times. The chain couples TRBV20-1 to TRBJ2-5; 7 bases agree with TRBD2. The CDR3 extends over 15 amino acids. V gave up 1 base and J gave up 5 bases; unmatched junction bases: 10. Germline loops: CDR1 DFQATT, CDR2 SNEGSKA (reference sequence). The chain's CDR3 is CSARAVGQRGETQYF. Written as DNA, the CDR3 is TGCAGTGCTAGAGCTGTTGGGCAGCGGGGCGAGACCCAGTACTTC.

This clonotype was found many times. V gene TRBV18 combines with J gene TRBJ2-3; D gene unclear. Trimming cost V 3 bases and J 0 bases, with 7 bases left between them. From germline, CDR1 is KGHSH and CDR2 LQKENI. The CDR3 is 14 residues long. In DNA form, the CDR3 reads TGTGCCAGCTCACCCCCCAGTAGCACAGATACGCAGTATTTT. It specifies CASSPPSSTDTQYF.

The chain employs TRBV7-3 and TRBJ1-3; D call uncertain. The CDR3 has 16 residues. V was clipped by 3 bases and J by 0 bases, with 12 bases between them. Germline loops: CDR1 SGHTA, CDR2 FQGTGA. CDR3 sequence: CASSFGSVNSGNTIYF. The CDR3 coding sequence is TGTGCCAGCAGCTTCGGGAGCGTGAACTCTGGAAACACCATATATTTT.

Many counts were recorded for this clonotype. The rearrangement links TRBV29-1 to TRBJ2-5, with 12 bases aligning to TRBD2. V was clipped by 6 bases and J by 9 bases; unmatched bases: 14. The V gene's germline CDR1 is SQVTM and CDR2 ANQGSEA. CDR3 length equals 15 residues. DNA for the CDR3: TGCAGCGTGAAACTGACTAGCGGGAGAGATGGAGCCCAGTACTTC. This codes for CSVKLTSGRDGAQYF.